These 24 T cell receptor beta chains were all obtained from the same sample, sequenced in a study of T cells in Graves' hyperthyroidism and ophthalmopathy. TCR beta CDR3 sequences were amplified from RNA transcripts. TCR CDR3 regions were first amplified by RT-PCR with HTBI primers. MiXCR, run by TCRdb on the multiplex PCR reads, gives a single entry per CDR3 protein. Of around 500,000 distinct CDR3 sequences listed, over 13% are singletons. The sample consisted of blood. The receptors originated from a woman aged 18-29 years with Graves' hyperthyroidism.

The rearrangement uses TRBV5-1 and TRBJ2-3, with 7 bases aligning to TRBD2. The CDR3 loop spans 14 amino acids. V trimming: 4 bases; J trimming: 3 bases; junction bases outside the gene matches: 5. In germline, CDR1 is SGHRS, CDR2 YFSETQ. This CDR3 reads CASSMTSITDTQYF. The DNA for the CDR3 is TGCGCCAGCAGCATGACTAGCATAACAGATACGCAGTATTTT. Based on the CDR3 plus reference TRBV5-1 and TRBJ2-3, the full variable domain is KAGVTQTPRYLIKTRGQQVTLSCSPISGHRSVSWYQQTPGQGLQFLFEYFSETQRNKGNFPGRFSGRQFSNSRSEMNVSTLELGDSALYLCASSMTSITDTQYFGPGTRLTVL.

The table lists this clonotype with a few counts. This chain connects TRBV9 to TRBJ1-6, with 7 bases matching TRBD1. Germline CDR1 reads SGDLS; CDR2 reads YYNGEE. This CDR3 region has 13 residues. V shed 3 bases, J shed 10 bases, and the junction held 4 bases outside the gene matches. The CDR3 region is CASSGQGSSPLHF. In nucleotides, the CDR3 is TGTGCCAGCAGCGGACAGGGTAGCTCACCCCTCCACTTT.

This clonotype was recorded many times. This chain joins TRBV6-2 or TRBV6-3 and TRBJ2-7, with 8 bases matching TRBD1. Germline-derived CDR1 and CDR2 are MNHEY and SVGEGT. The CDR3 loop spans 12 amino acids. Trimming took 5 bases from V and 3 from J; bases not matched to a gene: 0. The CDR3 nucleotides are TGTGCCAGCAGTACAGGGGGCTACGAGCAGTACGTC. Translating it yields CASSTGGYEQYV.

This clonotype came up many times. This chain joins TRBV6-2 or TRBV6-3 and TRBJ1-5; TRBD1 is a possible D gene (6 bases). V was trimmed by 2 bases and J by 2 bases, leaving 13 bases between them. Per the germline V gene, CDR1 is MNHEY and CDR2 is SVGEGT. The length of the CDR3 is 16 residues. The CDR3, as DNA: TGTGCCAGCAGTTACCTGGGGGGCCATGGCAATCAGCCCCAGCATTTT. This translates into CASSYLGGHGNQPQHF.

This clonotype has ten or more counts. This chain links TRBV20-1 with TRBJ2-1, with D perhaps TRBD1 or TRBD2 (5 bases each). The CDR3 spans 14 residues. Germline CDR1 reads DFQATT; CDR2 reads SNEGSKA (reference sequence). The V gene lost 1 base and the J gene lost 3 bases, with 10 bases spanning the gap. CDR3 sequence: CSARARDLYNEQFF. CDR3 in DNA: TGCAGTGCTAGAGCCCGGGACCTCTACAATGAGCAGTTCTTC.

This clonotype showed up many times. The V call is TRBV20-1, the J call TRBJ2-4; D unclear. Germline lookup yields CDR1 DFQATT and CDR2 SNEGSKA (reference sequence). V was pared by 0 bases and J by 6 bases, with 15 bases between. The length of the CDR3 is 15 residues. Here the CDR3 reads CSARDPRLASNIQYF. For the CDR3, the DNA is TGCAGTGCTAGAGATCCTAGGTTAGCCTCAAACATTCAGTACTTC.

The chain carries TRBV14 and TRBJ2-7; D is unresolved. Per germline, CDR1 SGHDN and CDR2 FVKESK. There are 13 residues in the CDR3. With 6 bases removed from V and 5 bases from J, the gap between germline ends came to 14 bases. CDR3 DNA sequence: TGTGCCAGCAGTCTCGACGAGCTGAACGAGCAGTACGTC. Translation gives CASSLDELNEQYV.

A note on this clonotype: This clone may be a read error of a much larger clone one base away. As the CDR3 is not closed by the conserved phenylalanine or tryptophan, this likely results from a read error. The V call is TRBV11-3, the J call TRBJ2-1, with 12 bases lining up with TRBD2. CDR1 and CDR2 (germline): SGHNT, YENEEA. Germline trimming cut 2 bases from V and 8 bases from J; bases unmatched to any gene: 7. CDR3 length: 16 residues. Written as DNA, the CDR3 is TGTGCCAGCAGCTTAAGGCTAGCGGGAGGGGAGGATGAGCAGTTCCTC. It specifies CASSLRLAGGEDEQFL.

In this sample, this clonotype turned up many times. The chain is built from TRBV7-3 and TRBJ2-1; D gene ambiguous. V lost 8 bases and J 4 bases, leaving 15 bases between the germline ends. The germline gives CDR1 SGHTA, CDR2 FQGTGA. This CDR3 is built from 14 residues. CDR3 nucleotide sequence: TGTGCCAGCTCCCCAAGTGGGAAATACAATGAGCAGTTCTTC. This gives the protein CASSPSGKYNEQFF.

V and J are TRBV10-3 and TRBJ2-3, with 9 bases lining up with TRBD2. V shed 3 bases, J shed 5 bases, and the junction held 15 bases outside the gene matches. The CDR3 runs 18 residues. Germline V gives CDR1 ENHRY, CDR2 SYGVKD. The CDR3 DNA is TGTGCCATCAGTGAAGGCCCTAAGTCTGCGGGAGGGGGAGATACGCAGTATTTT. It translates to CAISEGPKSAGGGDTQYF.

The table lists this clonotype with a few counts. The CDR3 DNA reads as TGTGCCATTTCAGGGGGCGCAGATCAGCCCCAGCATTTT. This translates into CAISGGADQPQHF. The chain combines TRBV19 with TRBJ1-5; TRBD1 aligns across 8 bases. With V trimmed by 10 bases and J by 5 bases, 7 bases remained unmatched. The V gene's germline CDR1 is LNHDA and CDR2 SQIVND (reference sequence). The CDR3 is 13 residues long.

This clonotype turned up a few times. This sequence joins TRBV5-1 and TRBJ2-6; 10 bases align to TRBD2. The CDR3 is 17 amino acids. Germline V gene data show CDR1 as SGHRS and CDR2 as YFSETQ. The ends lost 2 bases at V and 0 bases at J; junction bases unmatched: 2. CDR3 region: CASSLAGGLSGANVLTF. DNA for the CDR3: TGCGCCAGCAGCTTAGCGGGAGGGCTCTCTGGGGCCAACGTCCTGACTTTC.

This clonotype occurred many times. V gene TRBV11-2 combines with J gene TRBJ2-7; D not resolved. Trimming removed 5 bases at V and 6 bases at J, with 14 bases between. The CDR3 is 13 amino acids. CDR1 is SGHAT and CDR2 is FQNNGV in the germline V gene. The DNA for the CDR3 is TGTGCCAGCAGCCTAGGAACCTTCGCCGAGCAGTACGTC. It translates to CASSLGTFAEQYV.

This clonotype occurred many times. The CDR3 spells CASSLRGAEEEKLFF. CDR3 coding DNA: TGTGCCAGCAGTTTACGGGGGGCTGAGGAGGAAAAACTGTTTTTT. The rearrangement uses TRBV12-3 or TRBV12-4 and TRBJ1-4, with D possibly being TRBD1 (6 bases). The V and J ends lost 2 bases and 8 bases respectively, with 15 bases between them. The CDR3 spans 15 residues.

The chain uses TRBV19 and TRBJ1-3; D is undetermined. This CDR3 region has 17 residues. V lost 5 bases and J lost 4, with 21 bases in between. Germline CDR1 LNHDA, CDR2 SQIVND (reference sequence). CDR3 loop: CASSFSPVVPLGNTIYF. The CDR3 bases are TGTGCCAGTAGTTTTTCCCCTGTGGTCCCATTGGGAAACACCATATATTTT.

This clonotype showed up just a few times. This sequence joins TRBV7-8 and TRBJ1-4, with no clear D. The CDR3 has 15 amino acids. CDR1 SGHVS and CDR2 FQNEAQ come from the germline V gene. Trimming took off 0 bases at V and 3 bases at J, with 8 bases between the two ends. The CDR3 DNA is TGTGCCAGCAGCTTAGCGGGCGTACCTAATGAAAAACTGTTTTTT. This sequence encodes CASSLAGVPNEKLFF.

This clonotype was detected many times. The chain couples TRBV11-2 to TRBJ2-4, with 8 bases identical to TRBD1. The CDR3 spans 19 residues. Losses at the gene ends were 5 bases for V and 0 bases for J; bases not matched to a gene: 15. The V gene's germline CDR1 is SGHAT and CDR2 FQNNGV. Written as DNA, the CDR3 is TGTGCCAGCAGCCATCTTCCGGGACAGGAGAAACTAGCCAAAAACATTCAGTACTTC. Protein product: CASSHLPGQEKLAKNIQYF.

At least ten counts were recorded for this clonotype. The gene calls are TRBV19 and TRBJ2-3, with TRBD2 identical over 13 bases. The V gene's germline CDR1 is LNHDA and CDR2 SQIVND (reference sequence). V trimming: 4 bases; J trimming: 5 bases; junction bases outside the gene matches: 9. The CDR3 runs 17 residues. CDR3 amino acids: CASSTPGLAGRGDTQYF. The CDR3, as DNA: TGTGCCAGTAGTACCCCGGGACTAGCGGGACGCGGAGATACGCAGTATTTT.

This chain connects TRBV9 to TRBJ2-3, with D perhaps given as TRBD1 or TRBD2 (5 bases each). Looked up from germline, CDR1 is SGDLS and CDR2 is YYNGEE. The V end lost 3 bases, the J end lost 5 bases, and 16 bases lay between the germline ends. The CDR3 is 15 amino acids. The CDR3 loop is CASSEAPGTKDTQYF. The CDR3 DNA follows: TGTGCCAGCAGCGAGGCCCCCGGGACGAAAGATACGCAGTATTTT.

This clonotype was seen at least ten times. The chain is built from TRBV11-3 and TRBJ1-1, with 7 bases aligning to TRBD1. V shed 6 bases, J shed 0 bases, and the junction held 16 bases outside the gene matches. This CDR3 has 18 residues. Germline V gene data show CDR1 as SGHNT and CDR2 as YENEEA. CDR3 DNA sequence: TGTGCCAGCAGGGGGACAGCTCGGCTGCGGAGAATGAACACTGAAGCTTTCTTT. Amino acids: CASRGTARLRRMNTEAFF.

The chain is built from TRBV11-2 and TRBJ2-1, with TRBD2 matching 12 bases. The CDR3 loop spans 17 amino acids. The J segment lost 7 bases and the V segment lost 2 bases, leaving 9 bases of the junction unmatched. CDR1 is SGHAT and CDR2 is FQNNGV in the germline V gene. The CDR3 spells CASSLPVLAGGRNEQFF. In DNA, the CDR3 is TGTGCCAGCAGCTTACCGGTACTAGCGGGAGGTCGTAATGAGCAGTTCTTC. Filled out from reference TRBV11-2 and TRBJ2-1, the complete variable domain reads EAGVAQSPRYKIIEKRQSVAFWCNPISGHATLYWYQQILGQGPKLLIQFQNNGVVDDSQLPKDRFSAERLKGVDSTLKIQPAKLEDSAVYLCASSLPVLAGGRNEQFFGPGTRLTVL.

This clonotype appeared many times. V and J are TRBV28 and TRBJ2-2; perhaps TRBD2 as D (5 bases). V dropped 3 bases and J dropped 2 bases, with 10 bases sitting between them. Germline V gives CDR1 MDHEN, CDR2 SYDVKM. The CDR3 is made up of 15 amino acids. The CDR3 sequence: CASSLFAGNTGELFF. In DNA form, the CDR3 reads TGTGCCAGCAGTTTGTTCGCGGGCAACACCGGGGAGCTGTTTTTT.

The table lists this clonotype with many counts. The J gene is TRBJ1-1, the V gene TRBV4-1; D unresolved. Trimming left V 3 bases short and J 1 base short, with 9 bases between. The CDR3 covers 14 residues. The germline CDR1 and CDR2 sequences are MGHRA and YSYEKL. CDR3 loop: CASSQVFRNTEAFF. The DNA of the CDR3 is TGCGCCAGCAGCCAGGTCTTTAGGAACACTGAAGCTTTCTTT.

This clonotype occurred many times. The J gene is TRBJ2-3, the V gene TRBV30, with D possibly TRBD2 on 6 matching bases. Germline-derived CDR1 and CDR2 are GTSNPN and SVGIG (reference sequence). Trimming shortened V by 0 bases and J by 5 bases, and 9 bases separated the two germline ends. The CDR3 has 13 residues. CDR3 sequence: CAWSVGEVDTQYF. CDR3 nucleotide sequence: TGTGCCTGGAGTGTAGGGGAGGTAGATACGCAGTATTTT.